This is a list of T cell receptor beta chains from one sample in a study of regulatory T cells in long-lasting Graves disease. A single record per CDR3 protein comes from TCRdb applying MiXCR to the multiplex PCR reads. The data show more than 450,000 distinct CDR3 sequences, more than 10% seen once. The same data also went into a second study, on T cells in Graves' hyperthyroidism and ophthalmopathy.

The material was peripheral blood mononuclear cells (PBMCs), obtained at new diagnosis, from a patient treated with antithyroid drugs. The receptors here all came from a woman in her 30s with Graves disease. Each CDR3 is given with its conserved first and last residue. D genes are given only for firm matches. Size is omitted from some rows. Given values are once, few, many or a class for expanded clones.

>TRBD2|many|TRBV20-1|TRBJ2-3
TGCAGTGCTAGAGTGGGGACTAGCGGCGGAGATACGCAGTATTTT
CSARVGTSGGDTQYF
>NA|many|TRBV12-3/TRBV12-4|TRBJ1-4
TGTGCCAGCAGTTCCGTCAGTGAAAAACTGTTTTTT
CASSSVSEKLFF
>TRBD2|few|TRBV20-1|TRBJ2-1
TGCAGTGCACCGCCCATTTCGGGGGGGGACGATGAGCAGTTCTTC
CSAPPISGGDDEQFF
>NA|many|TRBV18|TRBJ1-2
TGTGCCAGCTCACCCGCCGCAGACAGCGGGGGCTATGGCTACACCTTC
CASSPAADSGGYGYTF
>TRBD1|NA|TRBV6-1|TRBJ1-5
TGTGCCAGCAGCTCTACAGGGGTCCACAATCAGCCCCAGCATTTT
CASSSTGVHNQPQHF
>NA|few|TRBV19|TRBJ2-4
TGTGCCAGTAGTATAGATCTGGGGGGTGGGGACATTCAGTACTTC
CASSIDLGGGDIQYF
>NA|many|TRBV19|TRBJ2-5
TGTGCCAGTAGGGGTGCAGCTATTGAGACCCAGTACTTC
CASRGAAIETQYF
>TRBD1|NA|TRBV20-1|TRBJ1-3
TGCAGTGCTAGAGATCGGAGACAGGGTATTAGAAACACCATATATTTT
CSARDRRQGIRNTIYF
>NA|many|TRBV27|TRBJ2-2
TGTGCCAGCAGTCCGGGATGGGGGGCGAGAACCGGGGAGCTGTTTTTT
CASSPGWGARTGELFF
>TRBD1|many|TRBV5-6|TRBJ2-4
TGTGCCAGCAGCTTGGAGAAGGGACAGGGACTGAACATTCAGTACTTC
CASSLEKGQGLNIQYF
>NA|many|TRBV18|TRBJ1-1
TGTGCCAGCTCACCGGGGCTGGAGAACACTGAAGCTTTCTTT
CASSPGLENTEAFF
>NA|many|TRBV13|TRBJ2-7
TGTGCCAGCAGCCCAATCGACAGTTTCTACGAGCAGTACTTC
CASSPIDSFYEQYF
>NA|few|TRBV11-2|TRBJ1-1
TGTGCCAGCAGCTCGCTGGACAGAATTTACACTGAAGCTTTCTTT
CASSSLDRIYTEAFF
>NA|NA|TRBV19|TRBJ1-4
TGTGCCAGTAGTTTTCCAGGGGAGGTGGTCGAAAAACTGTTTTTT
CASSFPGEVVEKLFF
>TRBD1|many|TRBV6-2/TRBV6-3|TRBJ1-5
TGTGCCAGCAGTCGGACAGGGATCAATCAGCCCCAGCATTTT
CASSRTGINQPQHF
>NA|NA|TRBV29-1|TRBJ2-5
TGCAGCGTTGGGGGTCCGGGGGAGAAGAGGTCGGGAGAGACCCAGTACTTC
CSVGGPGEKRSGETQYF
>NA|many|TRBV28|TRBJ2-6
TGTGCCAGCAGCAGGTGGGGGACTGGGGCCAACGTCCTGACTTTC
CASSRWGTGANVLTF
>TRBD2|NA|TRBV9|TRBJ2-2
TGTGCCAGCAGCGTAGAAATTAGCGGGAGCGGTTACACCGGGGAGCTGTTTTTT
CASSVEISGSGYTGELFF
>NA|NA|TRBV7-9|TRBJ1-2
TGTGCCAGCAGCCATCTACGGGCGACGGGGGGCTACACCTTC
CASSHLRATGGYTF
>TRBD1|NA|TRBV12-3/TRBV12-4|TRBJ1-5
TGTGCCATCAGGACAGGGCCCCATCAGCCCCAGCATTTT
CAIRTGPHQPQHF
>TRBD2|many|TRBV15|TRBJ2-1
TGTGCCACCAGCAGAGAGATTGGAGCGGGAGGGATTTACAATGAGCAGTTCTTC
CATSREIGAGGIYNEQFF
>TRBD1|many|TRBV30|TRBJ2-2
TGTGCCTGGAATAAGGACAGGGCGAGGACCGGGGAGCTGTTTTTT
CAWNKDRARTGELFF
>NA|NA|TRBV7-2|TRBJ2-7
TGTGCCAGCAGCCCCGAGACAGGTCTTTCCTACGAGCAGTGCTTC
CASSPETGLSYEQCF
>NA|NA|TRBV5-8|TRBJ2-7
TGTGCCAGCAGCTTTTCCGGAGGGGGAACCTACGAGCAGTACTTC
CASSFSGGGTYEQYF
>TRBD2|NA|TRBV10-3|TRBJ2-5
TGTGCCATCAGTCCTAGCGGGAGGATCCAAGAGACCCAGTACTTC
CAISPSGRIQETQYF
>TRBD2|many|TRBV7-9|TRBJ2-3
TGTGCCAGCAGCGTGACTAGCGATCGCACAGATACGCAGTATTTT
CASSVTSDRTDTQYF
>TRBD2|many|TRBV11-3|TRBJ2-7
TGTGCCAGCAGCTTAGGGCTAGCGGGAGGTTCCTACGAGCAGTACTTC
CASSLGLAGGSYEQYF
>NA|NA|TRBV29-1|TRBJ2-7
TGCAGCGTTGGACAGATCTACGAGCAGTACTTC
CSVGQIYEQYF
>NA|NA|TRBV18|TRBJ1-2
TGTGCCAGCTCACCAAACGGGATTTCCTATGGCTACACCTTC
CASSPNGISYGYTF
>NA|many|TRBV11-3|TRBJ2-3
TGTGCCAGCAGCCCCCAGGGGCGTGGAGATACGCAGTATTTT
CASSPQGRGDTQYF
>NA|NA|TRBV7-2|TRBJ2-1
TGTGCCAGCAGCGTCCTAGCGCCCTCCTACAATGAGCAGTTCTTC
CASSVLAPSYNEQFF
>NA|many|TRBV6-2/TRBV6-3|TRBJ1-6
TGTGCCAGCAGCAGGGACACCCTGGCGCCCCTCCACTTT
CASSRDTLAPLHF
>TRBD1|many|TRBV29-1|TRBJ1-3
TGCAGCGTCACAGGGGATGCGGGAAACACCATATATTTT
CSVTGDAGNTIYF
>TRBD2|many|TRBV19|TRBJ2-2
TGTGCCAGTAGCCGTCTAAAGGGACTAGCGAACACCGGGGAGCTGTTTTTT
CASSRLKGLANTGELFF
>TRBD1|NA|TRBV19|TRBJ2-7
TGTGCCAGTAGCCTTCAGACAGGGATCAGCGACGAGCAGTACTTC
CASSLQTGISDEQYF
>NA|many|TRBV12-3/TRBV12-4|TRBJ2-7
TGTGCCAGCAGTTTGGCGGGGGCGGCCGAGCAGTACTTC
CASSLAGAAEQYF
>TRBD2|NA|TRBV5-1|TRBJ2-1
TGCGCCAGCAGCTTGGTGGCTAGCGGACACAATGAGCAGTTCTTC
CASSLVASGHNEQFF
>NA|many|TRBV5-1|TRBJ2-7
TGCGCCAGCAGCCCCGAGTGGACCGGGAGCTCCTACGAGCAGTACTTC
CASSPEWTGSSYEQYF
>NA|few|TRBV6-2/TRBV6-3|TRBJ2-7
TGTGCCAGCAGTGATGACAGCCGCCCCTCCTACGAGCAGTACTTC
CASSDDSRPSYEQYF
>NA|few|TRBV4-3|TRBJ2-3
TGCGCCAGCAGACTCGGTCCGAACACAGATACGCAGTATTTT
CASRLGPNTDTQYF
>TRBD1|many|TRBV2|TRBJ1-2
TGTGCCAGCAGTCTGGACAGGGGGTTTTATGGCTACACCTTC
CASSLDRGFYGYTF
>TRBD1|many|TRBV5-1|TRBJ1-1
TGCGCCAGCAGCGGAGGGAGGGGGCAGGACACTGAAGCTTTCTTT
CASSGGRGQDTEAFF